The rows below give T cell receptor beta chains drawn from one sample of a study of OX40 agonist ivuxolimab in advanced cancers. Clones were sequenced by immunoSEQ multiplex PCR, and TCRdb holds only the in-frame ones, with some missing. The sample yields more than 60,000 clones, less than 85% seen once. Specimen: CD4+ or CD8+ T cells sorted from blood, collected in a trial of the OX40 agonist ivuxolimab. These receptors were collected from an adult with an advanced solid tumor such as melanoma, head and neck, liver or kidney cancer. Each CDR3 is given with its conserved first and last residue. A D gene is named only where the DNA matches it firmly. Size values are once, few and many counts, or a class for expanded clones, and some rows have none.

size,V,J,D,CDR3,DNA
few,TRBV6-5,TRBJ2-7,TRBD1,CASSQRQGREQYF,TGTGCCAGCAGCCAGAGACAGGGAAGAGAGCAGTACTTC
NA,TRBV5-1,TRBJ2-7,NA,CASSLDDRNYEQYF,TGCGCCAGCAGCTTGGATGACCGAAACTACGAGCAGTACTTC
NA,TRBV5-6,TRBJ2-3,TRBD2,CASSLKRGLNTDTQYF,TGTGCCAGCAGCTTGAAGCGGGGGCTCAACACAGATACGCAGTATTTT
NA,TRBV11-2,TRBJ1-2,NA,CASSFGPGAGNYGYTF,NA
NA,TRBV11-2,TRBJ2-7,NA,CASSLSLRGPYEQYF,TGTGCCAGCAGCTTATCCTTGCGGGGACCCTACGAGCAGTACTTC
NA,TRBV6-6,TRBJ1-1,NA,CASRHNQGNTEAFF,TGTGCCAGCAGACATAATCAGGGGAACACTGAAGCTTTCTTT
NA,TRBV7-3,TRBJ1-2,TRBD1,CASSDGQGVGYTF,TGTGCCAGCAGCGACGGACAGGGGGTCGGCTACACCTTC
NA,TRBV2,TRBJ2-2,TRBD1,CASRMGTGNTGELFF,TGTGCCAGCAGGATGGGGACAGGGAACACCGGGGAGCTGTTTTTT
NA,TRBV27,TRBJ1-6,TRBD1,CASSPTGQPNSPLHF,TGTGCCAGCAGTCCAACGGGACAGCCAAATTCACCCCTCCACTTT
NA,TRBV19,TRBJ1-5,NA,CASSNRGNQPQHF,TGTGCCAGTAGTAATAGGGGGAATCAGCCCCAGCATTTT
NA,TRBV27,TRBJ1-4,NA,CASSPYRAGSNEKLFF,TGTGCCAGCAGCCCATACCGGGCAGGGTCAAATGAAAAACTGTTTTTT
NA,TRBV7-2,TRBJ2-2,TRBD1,CASSMTGGTGELFF,TGTGCCAGCAGCATGACAGGGGGGACCGGGGAGCTGTTTTTT
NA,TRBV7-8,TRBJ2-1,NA,CASSHRRVGLTTEAYNEQFF,TGTGCCAGCAGCCACCGCAGGGTAGGTCTTACAACCGAGGCTTACAATGAGCAGTTCTTC
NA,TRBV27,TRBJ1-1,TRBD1,CASSPGQGRTEAFF,TGTGCCAGCAGTCCCGGACAGGGGAGGACTGAAGCTTTCTTT
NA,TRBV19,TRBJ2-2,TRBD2,CASRSGTSGNTGELFF,TGTGCCAGTAGATCCGGGACTAGCGGGAACACCGGGGAGCTGTTTTTT
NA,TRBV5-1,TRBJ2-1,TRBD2,CASSLYSGDSYNEQFF,TGCGCCAGCAGCTTATATAGCGGGGACTCCTACAATGAGCAGTTCTTC
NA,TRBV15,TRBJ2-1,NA,CATSRDDGDPFEQGYNEQFF,TGTGCCACCAGCAGAGATGATGGGGATCCATTCGAGCAAGGATACAATGAGCAGTTCTTC
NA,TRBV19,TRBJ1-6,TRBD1,CASSPGQGHSPLHF,TGTGCCAGTAGTCCAGGACAGGGCCATTCACCCCTCCACTTT
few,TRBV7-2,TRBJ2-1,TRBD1,CASSRQPGQGGNEQFF,TGTGCCAGCAGCCGCCAACCCGGACAGGGAGGCAATGAGCAGTTCTTC
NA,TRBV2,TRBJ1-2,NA,CASSDSGVLNYGYTF,TGTGCCAGCAGTGACTCCGGGGTCCTGAACTATGGCTACACCTTC
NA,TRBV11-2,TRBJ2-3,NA,CASSRDSTDTQYF,TGTGCCAGCAGCCGGGACAGCACAGATACGCAGTATTTT
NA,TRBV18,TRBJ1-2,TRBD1,CASSRWTGGDNDYGYTF,TGTGCCAGCTCACGGTGGACAGGGGGCGATAATGACTATGGCTACACCTTC
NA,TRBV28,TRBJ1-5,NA,CASSTDGNQPQHF,TGTGCCAGCAGCACCGACGGGAATCAGCCCCAGCATTTT
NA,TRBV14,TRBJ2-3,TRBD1,CATSTGDTDTQYF,TGTGCCACCTCGACAGGGGACACAGATACGCAGTATTTT
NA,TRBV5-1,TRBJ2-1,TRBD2,CASSSGTSGYNEQFF,TGCGCCAGCAGCTCCGGGACTAGCGGTTACAATGAGCAGTTCTTC
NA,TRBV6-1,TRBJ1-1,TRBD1,CASKKGTGSDTEAFF,TGTGCCAGCAAGAAGGGGACAGGGTCGGACACTGAAGCTTTCTTT
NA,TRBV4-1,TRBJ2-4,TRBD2,CASSQVWVAGEGIAKNIQYF,TGCGCCAGCAGCCAAGTGTGGGTAGCGGGCGAAGGAATAGCCAAAAACATTCAGTACTTC
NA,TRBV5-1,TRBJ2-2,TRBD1,CASSSGTGGNTGELFF,TGCGCCAGCAGCTCCGGGACAGGGGGGAACACCGGGGAGCTGTTTTTT
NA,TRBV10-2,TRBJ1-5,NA,CASSESDSSNQPQHF,TGCGCCAGCAGTGAGTCAGACAGTTCCAATCAGCCCCAGCATTTT
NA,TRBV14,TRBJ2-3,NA,CASSPDAILDTQYF,TGTGCCAGCAGCCCAGATGCCATTCTAGATACGCAGTATTTT
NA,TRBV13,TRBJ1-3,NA,CASSLGQGTSGNTIYF,TGTGCCAGCAGCTTAGGGCAGGGGACCTCTGGAAACACCATATATTTT
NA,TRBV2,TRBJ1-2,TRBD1,CASSADRGDYGYTF,TGTGCCAGCAGTGCCGACAGGGGAGACTATGGCTACACCTTC
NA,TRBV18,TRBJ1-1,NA,CASSPVRVGNTEAFF,TGTGCCAGCTCACCGGTCCGTGTGGGAAACACTGAAGCTTTCTTT
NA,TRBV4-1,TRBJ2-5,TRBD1,CASSQGGGDGYGETQYF,TGCGCCAGCAGCCAAGGAGGGGGCGACGGCTATGGGGAGACCCAGTACTTC
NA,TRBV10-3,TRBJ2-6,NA,CAISESRFSGANVLTF,TGTGCCATCAGTGAGTCTCGGTTCTCTGGGGCCAACGTCCTGACTTTC
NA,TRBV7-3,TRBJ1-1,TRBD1,CASSLNPGQGADNTEAFF,TGTGCCAGCAGCTTAAACCCGGGACAGGGGGCTGATAACACTGAAGCTTTCTTT
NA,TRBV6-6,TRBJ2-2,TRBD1,CASSSGQGGGELFF,TGTGCCAGCAGTTCCGGACAGGGCGGGGGGGAGCTGTTTTTT
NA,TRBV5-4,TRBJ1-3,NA,CASSFGDHSGNTIYF,TGTGCCAGCAGCTTTGGGGACCACTCTGGAAACACCATATATTTT
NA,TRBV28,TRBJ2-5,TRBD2,CASSFLFGTNGLAGRETQYF,TGTGCCAGCAGTTTCCTCTTCGGGACGAACGGTTTAGCGGGAAGAGAGACCCAGTACTTC
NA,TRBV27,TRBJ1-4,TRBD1,CASSLMGQGNEKLFF,TGTGCCAGCAGTTTAATGGGACAGGGAAATGAAAAACTGTTTTTT
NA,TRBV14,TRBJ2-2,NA,CASSLGRYTGELFF,TGTGCCAGCAGCCTCGGCAGATACACCGGGGAGCTGTTTTTT
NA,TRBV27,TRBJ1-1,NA,CASSPMQLGARNTEAFF,TGTGCCAGCAGCCCCATGCAACTCGGGGCTAGGAACACTGAAGCTTTCTTT
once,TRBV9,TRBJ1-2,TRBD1,CASSPRDRENYGYTF,TGTGCCAGCAGCCCCCGGGACAGGGAAAACTATGGCTACACCTTC
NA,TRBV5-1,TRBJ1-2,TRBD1,CASSFQGGGYTF,TGCGCCAGCAGCTTTCAGGGGGGTGGCTACACCTTC
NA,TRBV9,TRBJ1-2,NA,CASSPTDMNYGYTF,TGTGCCAGCAGCCCAACGGACATGAACTATGGCTACACCTTC